The following is a T cell receptor (beta chain) sequence with its context. Only in-frame clones appear in the TCRdb table, and some are missing; sequencing was by immunoSEQ multiplex PCR. This sample carries roughly 400,000 clones, 80% to 95% of them seen once, and the ten largest clones take approximately 4.3%. Treatment specified: roughly 20 received Ad26.COV2.S at low or high dose, single or two shots; about five received placebo; per-sample allocation not given. All samples were drawn on day 63, counting from the first vaccine or placebo injection. The sample belongs to a study of Ad26.COV2.S vaccination and SARS-CoV-2 variants. The ends were cut back, 2 bases at V and 2 bases at J, with 10 bases in the middle. The CDR3 has 15 amino acids. Germline CDR1 is SEHNR and CDR2 is FQNEAQ (reference sequence).

This chain connects TRBV7-9 to TRBJ1-3; tentatively, D is TRBD1 (5 bases). The sequence was collected from a person aged 18 to 59 who received the Ad26.COV2.S COVID-19 vaccine or a placebo. The sequencing used peripheral blood, collected in a trial of Ad26.COV2.S vaccine versus placebo. The CDR3 DNA reads TGTGCCAGCAGCTTACGGGGGTCCGCTGGAAACACCATATATTTT. This gives the protein CASSLRGSAGNTIYF.